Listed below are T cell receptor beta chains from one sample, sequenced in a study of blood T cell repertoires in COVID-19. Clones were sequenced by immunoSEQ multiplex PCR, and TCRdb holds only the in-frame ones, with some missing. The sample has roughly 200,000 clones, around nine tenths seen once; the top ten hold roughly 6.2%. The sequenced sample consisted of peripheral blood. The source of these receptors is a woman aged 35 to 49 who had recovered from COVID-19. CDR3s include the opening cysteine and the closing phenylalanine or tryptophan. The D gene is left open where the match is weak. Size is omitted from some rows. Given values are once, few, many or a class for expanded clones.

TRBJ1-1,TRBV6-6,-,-,CASVGGVEAFF,TGTGCCAGCGTAGGAGGGGTGGAGGCTTTCTTT
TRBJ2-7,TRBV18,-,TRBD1,CASSPGGQEKGQYF,TGTGCCAGCTCACCAGGGGGACAGGAGAAGGGGCAGTACTTC
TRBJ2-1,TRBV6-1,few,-,CASSEATRGNEQFF,TGTGCCAGCAGTGAAGCGACCAGGGGCAATGAGCAGTTCTTC
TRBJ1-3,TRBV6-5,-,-,CASSLDSRSGNTIYF,TGTGCCAGCAGTTTAGACAGCCGCTCTGGAAACACCATATATTTT
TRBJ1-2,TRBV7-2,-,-,CASSSQGLYGYTF,TGTGCCAGCAGCTCACAGGGCCTCTATGGCTACACCTTC
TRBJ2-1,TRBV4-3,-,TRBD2,CASSQRPTSGGEQFF,TGCGCCAGCAGCCAACGCCCGACTAGCGGGGGGGAGCAGTTCTTC
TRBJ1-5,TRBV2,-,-,CASSDTGNQPQHF,TGTGCCAGCAGCGATACAGGGAATCAGCCCCAGCATTTT
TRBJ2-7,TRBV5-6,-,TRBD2,CASSPTAGPQYF,TGTGCCAGCAGCCCGACAGCGGGACCGCAGTACTTC
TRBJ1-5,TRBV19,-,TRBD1,CASINRGGLNQPQHF,TGTGCCAGTATAAACAGGGGTGGGCTAAATCAGCCCCAGCATTTT
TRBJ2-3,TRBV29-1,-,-,CSAGTSTDTQYF,TGCAGCGCCGGGACTAGCACAGATACGCAGTATTTT